This T cell receptor (beta chain) was found in a study of blood T cell repertoires in COVID-19 (dated by TCRdb to between 2020 and 2021). Study-level background: Samples from collaborators originated in the United States, Italy and Spain and spanned both the acute and convalescent phases of COVID-19. The prospective study material was composed of cDNA or gDNA derived from T cells, B-cell-depleted T cells, or PBMCs. The dataset comprised deeply sampled blood TCRbeta repertoires from subjects exposed to, actively infected with, or recovered from COVID-19. The repertoires were released in a freely available public database meant as a resource for research on the immune response to SARS-CoV-2. Samples came from the ongoing ImmuneRACE study (first 160 participants) plus 1,254 subjects from 6 global collaborators. The sample metadata nearly always contained a de-identified subject ID, COVID-19 status, age in years and sex. Where HLA class I and class II types were available, the types were taken from metadata supplied by the sample provider, not from assay-based typing. Here is what the overall study found, with its caveats: How much clinical and demographic metadata was included differed by source and by participant, and the metadata was provided uncurated.

Participants in the prospective study were enrolled through a virtual design, were aged about 18 to 100 years, and lived in roughly 26 United States geographic areas. Cohort assignment in the prospective study relied on participant-reported clinical history from a screening survey and a study questionnaire. Recovered participants in ImmuneRACE Cohort 3 were defined as having two consecutive negative NP/OP PCR tests, clearance from a healthcare professional, or resolution of symptoms. In the prospective study, mobile phlebotomists collected whole blood, serum and a nasopharyngeal or oropharyngeal swab from each participant. Participants in the prospective study had the option to provide additional blood draws and questionnaires over an approximately 2-month period. Blood samples from the prospective study were shipped frozen or at room temperature prior to DNA extraction. TCRbeta CDR3 regions were amplified from genomic DNA using the immunoSEQ Assay, a bias-controlled multiplex PCR. Regarding the original processing steps: Within the assay, amplification of reference gene primers was used to estimate how many nucleated cells each sample contained. To quantify the absolute abundance of each unique TCRbeta CDR3 rearrangement, sequence reads were collapsed and filtered. For each sample, productive Simpson clonality was calculated as the square root of Simpson's diversity index across productive rearrangements. TCRdb took this table from immuneACCESS and kept in-frame rearrangements with V and J called. Such tables lack part of the clones; where checked against another copy, unresolved V genes explain under half of the gap, and the rest is unexplained. V and J calls and clone size follow that table, whereas D and trimming were derived from the DNA. The sample yields about 320,000 clones; 88% were counted once. 5% of the sample is held by the ten biggest clonotypes.

CDR1 and CDR2 (SGHVS, FQNEAQ) derive from the germline V gene. Cut back by 3 bases and 7 bases, the V and J ends lie 16 bases apart. From the cysteine through the phenylalanine, the CDR3 covers 15 amino acids. Just CDR3 DNA is preserved here, 45 bases in frame from base 1. This clone was counted once. There is no known antigen for this receptor. One base away there is no much larger clone; base qualities are not given. Recombination linked TRBV7-8 to TRBJ2-1, with TRBD1 as a weak D call on 6 bases. The sample was PBMCs or T cells enriched from blood (not recorded which). The TCR was taken from a man aged 30-40 years who had recovered from COVID-19. The encoded CDR3 is CASSFRKGVRNEQFF. The sequence in DNA is TGTGCCAGCAGCTTCCGGAAGGGGGTTAGGAATGAGCAGTTCTTC. With the rest looked up from the reference TRBV7-8 and TRBJ2-1 genes rather than sequenced, the full variable domain is GAGVSQSPRYKVAKRGQDVALRCDPISGHVSLFWYQQALGQGPEFLTYFQNEAQLDKSGLPSDRFFAERPEGSVSTLKIQRTQQEDSAVYLCASSFRKGVRNEQFFGPGTRLTVL.